Following are 4 T cell receptor beta chains from one sample sequenced in a study of blood T cells in healthy people across ages. A J-beta primer mix and a sample-barcoded 5' primer were used in a second PCR of about 7 to 12 cycles. TCRdb re-called the 5' RACE reads through MiXCR, storing one row per CDR3 protein. The sample records about 1.8 million distinct CDR3 sequences, approximately 50% being singletons. Sequencing was done on a sample of blood. The origin of the receptors is a woman in her thirties or forties in good health.

The J gene is TRBJ1-5, the V gene TRBV20-1; TRBD1 matches 8 bases. This CDR3 spans 14 amino acids. Looked up from germline, CDR1 is DFQATT and CDR2 is SNEGSKA (reference sequence). J lost 3 bases, V lost 6 bases, and 7 bases had no gene match. Written as DNA, the CDR3 is TGCAGTGCAACGACAGGGGAGATCAATCAGCCCCAGCATTTT. The encoded protein is CSATTGEINQPQHF.

The chain employs TRBV6-5 and TRBJ2-5, with a tentative D call TRBD1 (6 bases). CDR3 length equals 13 residues. Germline loops: CDR1 MNHEY, CDR2 SVGAGI. The V and J ends lost 8 bases and 3 bases respectively, with 13 bases between them. Here the CDR3 reads CASGDKSEETQYF. The CDR3 DNA is TGTGCCAGCGGGGACAAGTCGGAAGAGACCCAGTACTTC.

J is TRBJ2-7 and V is TRBV7-9, with unresolved D. Germline V gene data show CDR1 as SEHNR and CDR2 as FQNEAQ (reference sequence). V was cut by 4 bases and J by 2 bases, with 9 bases left in between. The CDR3 is 13 amino acids. In DNA form, the CDR3 reads TGTGCCAGCAGCTCAAACTGGGCCTACGAGCAGTACTTC. Translated: CASSSNWAYEQYF.

The chain combines TRBV5-1 with TRBJ2-5, with D hard to call. The V end lost 1 base, the J end lost 1 base, and 14 bases lay between the germline ends. The V gene's germline CDR1 is SGHRS and CDR2 YFSETQ. There are 16 residues in the CDR3. The CDR3 DNA is TGCGCCAGCAGCTTGTTGGACCGTCAGCCCCAAGAGACCCAGTACTTC. It codes for CASSLLDRQPQETQYF.